Below, 28 T cell receptor beta chains from the same sample are listed, as sequenced in a study of identical twins. TCRdb re-called the 5' RACE reads with MiXCR, one entry per CDR3 protein. The data contain about 520,000 distinct CDR3 sequences, roughly a fifth of them singletons. In addition, the sample was reused for a study of T cells expressing NK-cell markers.

The source material was CD4+ T cells sorted from blood. The receptor source for this set is a woman aged 18 to 35 in good health.

This clonotype was observed a few times. The chain links TRBV2 to TRBJ1-1; D unresolved. V was trimmed by 3 bases and J by 1 base, leaving 9 bases between them. Germline loops: CDR1 SNHLY, CDR2 FYNNEI. The CDR3 extends over 14 amino acids. The CDR3 nucleotides are TGTGCCAGCAGTGATTTAGTACCGAACACTGAAGCTTTCTTT. Its translation is CASSDLVPNTEAFF.

The chain carries TRBV4-3 and TRBJ2-3, with 10 bases lining up with TRBD2. This CDR3 region has 17 residues. Trimming took 5 bases from V and 6 from J; bases not matched to a gene: 14. Germline-derived CDR1 and CDR2 are LGHNA and YSLEER. The DNA of the CDR3 is TGCGCCAGCAGCTCTGCCGGACTAGCGGATCCAGGGGATACGCAGTATTTT. It specifies CASSSAGLADPGDTQYF.

The chain links TRBV7-2 to TRBJ1-1; D may be TRBD1 (5 bases). From germline, CDR1 is SGHTA and CDR2 FQGNSA. This CDR3 has 14 amino acids. V was shortened by 3 bases and J by 1 base, with 9 bases between the two germline ends. The CDR3 loop is CASSFRDGNTEAFF. The DNA for the CDR3 is TGTGCCAGCAGCTTCCGGGACGGGAACACTGAAGCTTTCTTT.

This rearrangement joins TRBV7-8 to TRBJ1-4, with 10 positions matching TRBD1. Germline CDR1 reads SGHVS; CDR2 reads FQNEAQ. The length of the CDR3 is 15 residues. The trim removed 5 bases at V and 6 bases at J, leaving 6 bases unmatched. CDR3 coding DNA: TGTGCCAGCAGCCACGACAGGGGGCGCGATGAAAAACTGTTTTTT. Encoded protein: CASSHDRGRDEKLFF.

J is TRBJ2-7 and V is TRBV7-2, with TRBD1 matching 9 bases. V shed 1 base and J 4 bases; nucleotides not matched to a gene: 2. This CDR3 spans 14 amino acids. CDR1 and CDR2 from the germline V gene are SGHTA and FQGNSA. The CDR3 reads CASSLDRGQYEQYF. DNA for the CDR3: TGTGCCAGCAGCTTAGACAGGGGGCAGTACGAGCAGTACTTC. Drawing the rest from reference TRBV7-2 and TRBJ2-7, the complete variable domain is GAGVSQSPSNKVTEKGKDVELRCDPISGHTALYWYRQSLGQGLEFLIYFQGNSAPDKSGLPSDRFSAERTGGSVSTLTIQRTQQEDSAVYLCASSLDRGQYEQYFGPGTRLTVT.

This clonotype was counted only a few times. The rearrangement uses TRBV20-1 and TRBJ2-5; a weak D match, TRBD2 (5 bases). The ends were cut back, 2 bases at V and 4 bases at J, with 11 bases in the middle. The CDR3 extends over 13 amino acids. Germline V gene lookup returns CDR1 DFQATT and CDR2 SNEGSKA (reference sequence). CDR3 protein: CSARPAVRETQYF. CDR3 DNA: TGCAGTGCTAGACCAGCGGTAAGAGAGACCCAGTACTTC.

V gene TRBV20-1 combines with J gene TRBJ2-3; TRBD1 is a possible D gene (5 bases). The V end lost 2 bases, the J end lost 5 bases, and 11 bases lay between the germline ends. The CDR3 loop spans 13 amino acids. Germline V lookup: CDR1 DFQATT, CDR2 SNEGSKA (reference sequence). This chain's CDR3 is CSARQGYRDTQYF. CDR3 nucleotide sequence: TGCAGTGCTAGACAGGGATATCGAGATACGCAGTATTTT.

This clonotype was found a few times. This chain connects TRBV20-1 to TRBJ2-5; D is unclear. V lost 3 bases, J lost 5 bases, and 7 bases lay in between. The CDR3 has 11 residues. Germline V lookup: CDR1 DFQATT, CDR2 SNEGSKA (reference sequence). In nucleotides, the CDR3 is TGCAGTGCTAGTCCCGTGGAGACCCAGTACTTC. Translated, it gives CSASPVETQYF.

The rearrangement links TRBV15 to TRBJ2-5; D might be TRBD2 (7 bases). Trimming shortened V by 3 bases and J by 5 bases, and 16 bases separated the two germline ends. The CDR3 is made up of 15 amino acids. The germline gives CDR1 LNHNV, CDR2 YYDKDF (reference sequence). The CDR3 nucleotides are TGTGCCACCAGCAGGAGGGGGGGGGGTGTGGAGACCCAGTACTTC. Its protein product is CATSRRGGGVETQYF.

This clonotype has a count of ten or more. The rearrangement uses TRBV10-3 and TRBJ2-5; perhaps TRBD2 as D (6 bases). Trimming left V 2 bases short and J 5 bases short, with 6 bases between. Germline CDR1 ENHRY, CDR2 SYGVKD. CDR3 length: 12 amino acids. The CDR3 DNA reads TGTGCCATCAGTGAGGGAGGGGAGACCCAGTACTTC. Translating gives CAISEGGETQYF.

This clonotype was seen only a few times. The chain has TRBV19 and TRBJ1-5; D might be TRBD1 (6 bases). Germline V gene lookup returns CDR1 LNHDA and CDR2 SQIVND (reference sequence). The CDR3 runs to 17 residues. Trimming removed 5 bases at V and 5 bases at J, with 22 bases between. The CDR3 DNA sequence: TGTGCCAGTAGTGGGACGACAGGCGTGTGGGCATATCAGCCCCAGCATTTT. Translated: CASSGTTGVWAYQPQHF.

This clonotype showed up many times. The rearrangement links TRBV12-3 or TRBV12-4 to TRBJ2-7; the D is unclear. V was clipped by 3 bases and J by 6 bases, with 15 bases between them. There are 14 residues in the CDR3. CDR3 sequence reads: CASSFGQDYGEQYF. In DNA, the CDR3 is TGTGCCAGCAGTTTCGGGCAGGATTACGGCGAGCAGTACTTC.

This clonotype was recorded once. This rearrangement joins TRBV5-1 to TRBJ2-1; TRBD2 agrees at 8 bases. V lost 0 bases to trimming and J lost 8 bases; unmatched junction nucleotides: 10. The CDR3 is 16 amino acids. Germline CDR1 reads SGHRS; CDR2 reads YFSETQ. In DNA, the CDR3 is TGCGCCAGCAGCTTGGCCCCGGGACTAGAACTCGATGAGCAGTTCTTC. It encodes CASSLAPGLELDEQFF.

The J gene is TRBJ2-3, the V gene TRBV3-1; 8 positions agree with TRBD2. The CDR3 covers 16 residues. The V gene's germline CDR1 is LGHDT and CDR2 YNNKEL (reference sequence). V trimming: 1 base; J trimming: 4 bases; junction bases outside the gene matches: 7. Here the CDR3 DNA reads TGTGCCAGCAGCCAAGCTCCGGGAGGGGTCCCAGATACGCAGTATTTT. Amino acids: CASSQAPGGVPDTQYF.

V usage is TRBV20-1 and J usage is TRBJ1-1; D gene unclear. This CDR3 spans 11 amino acids. Trimming stripped 0 bases from V and 3 bases from J, with 2 bases between. The germline CDR1 and CDR2 sequences are DFQATT and SNEGSKA (reference sequence). CDR3 in DNA: TGCAGTGCTAGAGATCACACTGAAGCTTTCTTT. Protein product: CSARDHTEAFF.

The chain couples TRBV15 to TRBJ1-5, with a possible D match to TRBD1 (6 bases). Trimming removed 4 bases from V and 4 bases from J, with 20 bases in between. Germline V gives CDR1 LNHNV, CDR2 YYDKDF (reference sequence). There are 17 residues in the CDR3. The CDR3 loop reads CATSKEGGAVRNQPQHF. The DNA of the CDR3 is TGTGCCACCAGCAAGGAGGGGGGAGCAGTGAGAAATCAGCCCCAGCATTTT.

This clonotype was counted between two and nine times. This sequence joins TRBV20-1 and TRBJ1-6, with unresolved D. The CDR3 consists of 13 residues. The V gene's germline CDR1 is DFQATT and CDR2 SNEGSKA (reference sequence). The ends were cut back, 0 bases at V and 6 bases at J, with 6 bases in the middle. The CDR3 DNA is TGCAGTGCTAGAGACACAGTTAATTCACCCCTCCACTTT. It translates to CSARDTVNSPLHF.

As to this clonotype: An end of the junction differs from the germline gene, which may be a read error. J is TRBJ2-1 and V is TRBV7-7, with 10 positions matching TRBD2. The CDR3 is made up of 16 amino acids. Germline CDR1 SSHAT, CDR2 FNYEAQ (reference sequence). DNA of the CDR3: TGTGCTAGCAGCTTGGGCCGAGCGGGGGGGGAAAATGAGCAGTTCTTC. It translates to CASSLGRAGGENEQFF. The full variable domain, with the rest looked up from reference TRBV7-7 and TRBJ2-1, is GAGVSQSPRYKVTKRGQDVTLRCDPISSHATLYWYQQALGQGPEFLTYFNYEAQPDKSGLPSDRFSAERPEGSISTLTIQRTEQRDSAMYRCASSLGRAGGENEQFFGPGTRLTVL.

This clonotype has ten or more counts. The chain combines TRBV12-3 or TRBV12-4 with TRBJ2-7; 8 bases agree with TRBD2. V shed 1 base, J shed 3 bases, and the junction held 5 bases outside the gene matches. The CDR3 consists of 15 residues. The CDR3 nucleotides read TGTGCCAGCAGTTTAGGCGGGGGGCGTTTCTACGAGCAGTACTTC. This translates into CASSLGGGRFYEQYF.

This clonotype was counted a few times. The V call is TRBV12-3 or TRBV12-4, the J call TRBJ1-1, with D possibly matching TRBD1 (6 bases). This CDR3 has 14 residues. Trimming stripped 2 bases from V and 7 bases from J, with 14 bases between. CDR3 bases: TGTGCCAGCAGTTTACATGGACAGAACTATGAAGCTTTCTTT. Translated: CASSLHGQNYEAFF.

The chain couples TRBV9 to TRBJ2-7, with TRBD1 as a possible D gene (6 bases). V shed 4 bases and J shed 8 bases, with 10 bases lying between them. Germline V gene lookup returns CDR1 SGDLS and CDR2 YYNGEE. The CDR3 covers 11 residues. CDR3: CASSLTGKQYF. CDR3 DNA sequence: TGTGCCAGCAGCCTCACAGGGAAGCAGTACTTC.

This clonotype has more than one count but fewer than ten. This sequence joins TRBV4-2 and TRBJ2-7, with D uncertain. V lost 0 bases and J 8 bases, leaving 20 bases between the germline ends. CDR1 is LGHNA, CDR2 YNFKEQ, per germline. The CDR3 has 16 residues. The CDR3 bases are TGTGCCAGCAGCCAAGATCTGCAAGCGTGGGGAAAGAAGCAGTACTTC. Protein product: CASSQDLQAWGKKQYF.

The chain is built from TRBV29-1 and TRBJ1-1; tentative D call: TRBD1 (5 bases). Per germline, CDR1 SQVTM and CDR2 ANQGSEA. Trimming stripped 4 bases from V and 7 bases from J, with 13 bases between. The CDR3 length is 12 residues. The CDR3 protein is CSVVVDTIEAFF. The CDR3 bases are TGCAGCGTTGTAGTGGACACCATTGAAGCTTTCTTT.

This clonotype has only one observation. The chain is built from TRBV11-3 and TRBJ2-3; maybe TRBD2 (7 bases). The CDR3 totals 15 residues. Germline CDR1 is SGHNT and CDR2 is YENEEA. Trimming shortened V by 8 bases and J by 1 base, and 16 bases separated the two germline ends. CDR3 in DNA: TGTGCCAGCGAAAGTAGGGGGGGAGGCACAGATACGCAGTATTTT. Its translation is CASESRGGGTDTQYF.

The J gene is TRBJ1-2, the V gene TRBV12-3 or TRBV12-4; 11 bases agree with TRBD1. The trim removed 4 bases at V and 2 bases at J, leaving 6 bases unmatched. The CDR3 has 16 amino acids. The CDR3 region has the DNA TGTGCCAGCAGTTCCTGGACAGGGGGCGGCAACTATGGCTACACCTTC. Translating gives CASSSWTGGGNYGYTF.

V and J are TRBV11-2 and TRBJ2-3, with 8 nucleotides matching TRBD2. Per germline, CDR1 SGHAT and CDR2 FQNNGV. The CDR3 totals 15 residues. V was clipped by 5 bases and J by 7 bases; unmatched bases: 11. CDR3 sequence (DNA): TGTGCCAGCAGCCTAGCGGGTGCCACTATGAATACGCAGTATTTT. Its protein is CASSLAGATMNTQYF.

V usage is TRBV24-1 and J usage is TRBJ2-2, with a tentative D call TRBD1 (5 bases). Trimming cost V 4 bases and J 5 bases, with 16 bases left between them. Germline V lookup: CDR1 KGHDR, CDR2 SFDVKD. The length of the CDR3 is 16 residues. The CDR3 protein is CATSDPNPSGTGELFF. DNA for the CDR3: TGTGCCACCAGTGACCCCAACCCCTCAGGGACCGGGGAGCTGTTTTTT.

This clonotype was counted a few times. The chain is built from TRBV20-1 and TRBJ1-5, with TRBD1 as a possible D gene (5 bases). Germline loops: CDR1 DFQATT, CDR2 SNEGSKA (reference sequence). Trimming left V 3 bases short and J 7 bases short, with 10 bases between. CDR3 length: 12 amino acids. The CDR3 protein is CSARKGLQPQHF. The CDR3 nucleotides read TGCAGTGCTAGGAAGGGGCTCCAGCCCCAGCATTTT.